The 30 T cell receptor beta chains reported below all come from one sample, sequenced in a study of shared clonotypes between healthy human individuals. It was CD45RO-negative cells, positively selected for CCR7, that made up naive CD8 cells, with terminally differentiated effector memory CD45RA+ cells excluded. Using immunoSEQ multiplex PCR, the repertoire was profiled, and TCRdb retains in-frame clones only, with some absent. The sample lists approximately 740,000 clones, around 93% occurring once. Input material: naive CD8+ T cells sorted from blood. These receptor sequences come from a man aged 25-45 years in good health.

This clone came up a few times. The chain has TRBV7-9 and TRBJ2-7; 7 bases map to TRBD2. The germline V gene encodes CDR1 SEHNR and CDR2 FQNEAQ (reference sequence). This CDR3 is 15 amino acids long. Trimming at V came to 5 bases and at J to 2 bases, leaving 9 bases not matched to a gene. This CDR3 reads CASSPAGVGPYEQYF. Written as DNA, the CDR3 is TGTGCCAGCAGCCCCGCGGGAGTCGGCCCCTACGAGCAGTACTTC. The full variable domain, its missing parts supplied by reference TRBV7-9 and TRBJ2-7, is DTGVSQNPRHKITKRGQNVTFRCDPISEHNRLYWYRQTLGQGPEFLTYFQNEAQLEKSRLLSDRFSAERPKGSFSTLEIQRTEQGDSAMYLCASSPAGVGPYEQYFGPGTRLTVT.

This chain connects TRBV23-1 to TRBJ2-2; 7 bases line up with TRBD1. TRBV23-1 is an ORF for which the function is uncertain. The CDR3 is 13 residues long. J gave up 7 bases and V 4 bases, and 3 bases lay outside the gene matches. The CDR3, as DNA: TGCGCCAGCAGTCTACAGGGGTACGGGGAGCTGTTTTTT. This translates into CASSLQGYGELFF.

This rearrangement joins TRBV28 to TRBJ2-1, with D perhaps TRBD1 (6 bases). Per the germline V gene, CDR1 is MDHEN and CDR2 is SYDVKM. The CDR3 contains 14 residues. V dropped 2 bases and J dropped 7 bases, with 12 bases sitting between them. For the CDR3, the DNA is TGTGCCAGCAGTTTAAGGGGGTTCGGGAATGAGCAGTTCTTC. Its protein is CASSLRGFGNEQFF.

The CDR3 spells CASSDNTDYNQPQHF. The CDR3 nucleotides are TGTGCCAGCAGCGATAATACGGATTACAATCAGCCCCAGCATTTT. J is TRBJ1-5 and V is TRBV9; D uncertain. The CDR3 contains 15 residues. The germline CDR1 and CDR2 sequences are SGDLS and YYNGEE. Trimming stripped 3 bases from V and 3 bases from J, with 13 bases between.

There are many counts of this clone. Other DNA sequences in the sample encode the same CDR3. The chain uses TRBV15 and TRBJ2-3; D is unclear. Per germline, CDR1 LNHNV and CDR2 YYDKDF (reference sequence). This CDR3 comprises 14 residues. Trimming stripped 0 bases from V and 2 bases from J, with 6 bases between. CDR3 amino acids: CATSRDGDTDTQYF. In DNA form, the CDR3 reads TGTGCCACCAGCAGAGATGGTGACACAGATACGCAGTATTTT.

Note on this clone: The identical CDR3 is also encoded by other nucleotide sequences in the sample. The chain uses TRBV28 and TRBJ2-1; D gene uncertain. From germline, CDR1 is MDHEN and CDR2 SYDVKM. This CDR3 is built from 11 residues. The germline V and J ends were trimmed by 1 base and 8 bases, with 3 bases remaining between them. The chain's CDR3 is CASSLSYEQFF. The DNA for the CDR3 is TGTGCCAGCAGTTTATCGTATGAGCAGTTCTTC.

CDR3 region: CASSPNGLANTGELFF. CDR3 in DNA: TGTGCCAGCAGCCCAAACGGACTAGCGAACACCGGGGAGCTGTTTTTT. The chain uses TRBV7-3 and TRBJ2-2, with 7 bases aligning to TRBD2. Germline V gene lookup returns CDR1 SGHTA and CDR2 FQGTGA. J lost 0 bases, V lost 5 bases, and 6 bases had no gene match. CDR3 length: 16 residues.

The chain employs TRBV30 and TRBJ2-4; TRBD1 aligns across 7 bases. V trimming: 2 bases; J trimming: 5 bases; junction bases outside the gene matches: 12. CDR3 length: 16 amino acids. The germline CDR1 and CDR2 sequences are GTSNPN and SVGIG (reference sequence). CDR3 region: CAWSTGQGEGQNIQYF. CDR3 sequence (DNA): TGTGCCTGGAGTACAGGGCAGGGGGAAGGGCAAAACATTCAGTACTTC.

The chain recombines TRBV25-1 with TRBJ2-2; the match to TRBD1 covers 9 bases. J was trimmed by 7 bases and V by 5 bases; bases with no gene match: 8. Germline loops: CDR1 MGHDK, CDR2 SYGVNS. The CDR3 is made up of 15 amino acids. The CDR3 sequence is CASSPGQGIIGELFF. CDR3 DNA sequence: TGTGCCAGCAGTCCGGGACAGGGTATTATCGGGGAGCTGTTTTTT.

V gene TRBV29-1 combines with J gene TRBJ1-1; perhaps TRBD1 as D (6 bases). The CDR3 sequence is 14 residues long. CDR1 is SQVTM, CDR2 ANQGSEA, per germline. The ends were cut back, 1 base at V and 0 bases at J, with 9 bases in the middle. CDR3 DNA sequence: TGCAGCGTTGAAGGACAGGAGCTGAACACTGAAGCTTTCTTT. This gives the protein CSVEGQELNTEAFF.

The CDR3 sequence: CASSTAGTGRNGYTF. The CDR3 DNA follows: TGTGCCAGCAGCACGGCGGGGACAGGACGCAATGGCTACACCTTC. The chain links TRBV9 to TRBJ1-2, with TRBD1 matching over 8 bases. V lost 4 bases and J lost 6; bases outside the gene matches: 11. Germline-derived CDR1 and CDR2 are SGDLS and YYNGEE. The CDR3 length is 15 residues.

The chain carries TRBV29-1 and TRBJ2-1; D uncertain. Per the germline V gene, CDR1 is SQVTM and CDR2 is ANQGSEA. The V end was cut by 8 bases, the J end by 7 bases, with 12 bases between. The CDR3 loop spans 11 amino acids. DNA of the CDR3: TGCAGCCCTAGGGCAGGTAATGAGCAGTTCTTC. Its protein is CSPRAGNEQFF.

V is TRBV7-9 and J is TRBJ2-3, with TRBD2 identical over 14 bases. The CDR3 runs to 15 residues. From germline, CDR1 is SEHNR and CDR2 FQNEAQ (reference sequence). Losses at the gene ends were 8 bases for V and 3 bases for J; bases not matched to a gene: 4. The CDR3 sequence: CASGRLAGGTDTQYF. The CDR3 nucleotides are TGTGCCAGCGGGCGACTAGCGGGAGGGACAGATACGCAGTATTTT. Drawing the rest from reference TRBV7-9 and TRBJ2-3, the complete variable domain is DTGVSQNPRHKITKRGQNVTFRCDPISEHNRLYWYRQTLGQGPEFLTYFQNEAQLEKSRLLSDRFSAERPKGSFSTLEIQRTEQGDSAMYLCASGRLAGGTDTQYFGPGTRLTVL.

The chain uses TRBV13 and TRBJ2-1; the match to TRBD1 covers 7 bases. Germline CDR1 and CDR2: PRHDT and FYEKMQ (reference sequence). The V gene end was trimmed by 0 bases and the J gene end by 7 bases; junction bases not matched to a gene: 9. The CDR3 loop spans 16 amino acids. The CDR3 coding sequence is TGTGCCAGCAGCTTAGGCATGACAGGGTTTAGGAATGAGCAGTTCTTC. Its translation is CASSLGMTGFRNEQFF. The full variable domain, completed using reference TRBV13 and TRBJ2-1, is AAGVIQSPRHLIKEKRETATLKCYPIPRHDTVYWYQQGPGQDPQFLISFYEKMQSDKGSIPDRFSAQQFSDYHSELNMSSLELGDSALYFCASSLGMTGFRNEQFFGPGTRLTVL.

CDR3 amino acids: CASSPMTGAYEQYF. In DNA, the CDR3 is TGTGCCAGCAGCCCGATGACCGGCGCCTACGAGCAGTACTTC. This chain links TRBV27 with TRBJ2-7, with D unclear. The germline V gene encodes CDR1 MNHEY and CDR2 SMNVEV (reference sequence). The CDR3 totals 14 residues. V lost 6 bases and J lost 2, with 14 bases in between.

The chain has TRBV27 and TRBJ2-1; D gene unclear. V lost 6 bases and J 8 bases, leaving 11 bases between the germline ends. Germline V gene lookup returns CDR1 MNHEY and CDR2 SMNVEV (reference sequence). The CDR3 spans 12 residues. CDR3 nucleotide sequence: TGTGCCAGCAGCGACCTCGGCGATGAGCAGTTCTTC. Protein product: CASSDLGDEQFF.

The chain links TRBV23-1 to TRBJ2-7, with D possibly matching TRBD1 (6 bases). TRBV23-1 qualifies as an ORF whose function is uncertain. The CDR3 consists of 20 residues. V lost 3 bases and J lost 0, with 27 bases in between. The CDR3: CASSQGTCWNSLYRSYEQYF. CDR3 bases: TGCGCCAGCAGTCAGGGGACATGCTGGAATTCCCTCTATCGCTCCTACGAGCAGTACTTC.

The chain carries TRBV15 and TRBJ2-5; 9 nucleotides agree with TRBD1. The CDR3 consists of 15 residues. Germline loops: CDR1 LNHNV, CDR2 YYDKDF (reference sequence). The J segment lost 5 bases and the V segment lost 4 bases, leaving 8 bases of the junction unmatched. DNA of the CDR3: TGTGCCACCAGCACCAACAGGGGGCGCGGGGAGACCCAGTACTTC. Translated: CATSTNRGRGETQYF.

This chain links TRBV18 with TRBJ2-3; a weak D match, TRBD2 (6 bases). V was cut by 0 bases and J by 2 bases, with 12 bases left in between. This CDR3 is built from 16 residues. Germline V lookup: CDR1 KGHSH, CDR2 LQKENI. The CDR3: CASSPPWDLNTDTQYF. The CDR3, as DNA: TGTGCCAGCTCACCACCCTGGGACTTAAACACAGATACGCAGTATTTT.

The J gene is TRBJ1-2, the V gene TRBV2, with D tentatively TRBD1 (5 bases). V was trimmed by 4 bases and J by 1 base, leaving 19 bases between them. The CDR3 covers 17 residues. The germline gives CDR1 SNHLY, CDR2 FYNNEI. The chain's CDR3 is CASSGTEWAGNNYGYTF. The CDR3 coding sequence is TGTGCCAGCAGTGGCACCGAGTGGGCAGGGAATAACTATGGCTACACCTTC.

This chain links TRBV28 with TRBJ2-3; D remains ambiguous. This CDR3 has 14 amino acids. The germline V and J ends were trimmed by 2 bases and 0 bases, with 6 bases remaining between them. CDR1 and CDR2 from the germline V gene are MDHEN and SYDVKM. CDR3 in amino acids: CASSLQRSTDTQYF. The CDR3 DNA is TGTGCCAGCAGTTTACAGCGTAGCACAGATACGCAGTATTTT. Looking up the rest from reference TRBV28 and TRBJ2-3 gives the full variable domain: DVKVTQSSRYLVKRTGEKVFLECVQDMDHENMFWYRQDPGLGLRLIYFSYDVKMKEKGDIPEGYSVSREKKERFSLILESASTNQTSMYLCASSLQRSTDTQYFGPGTRLTVL.

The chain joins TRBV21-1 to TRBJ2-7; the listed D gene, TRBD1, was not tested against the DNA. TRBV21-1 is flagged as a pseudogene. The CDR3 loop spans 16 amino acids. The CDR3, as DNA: TGTGCCAGCAGCCTAATGCGGGACAGGGGGACCTACGAGCAGTACTTC. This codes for CASSLMRDRGTYEQYF.

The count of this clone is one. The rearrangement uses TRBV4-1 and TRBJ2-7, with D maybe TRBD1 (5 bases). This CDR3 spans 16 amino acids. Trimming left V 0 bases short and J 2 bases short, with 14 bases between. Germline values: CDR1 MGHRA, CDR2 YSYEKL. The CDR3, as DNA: TGCGCCAGCAGCCAAGAAGGGGTGCAGAGAACCTACGAGCAGTACTTC. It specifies CASSQEGVQRTYEQYF.

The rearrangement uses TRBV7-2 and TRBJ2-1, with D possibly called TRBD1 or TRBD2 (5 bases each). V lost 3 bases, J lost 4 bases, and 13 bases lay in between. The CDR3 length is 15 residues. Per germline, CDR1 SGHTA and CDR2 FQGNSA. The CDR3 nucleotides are TGTGCCAGCAGCTTGGGACCGAGTAGATACAATGAGCAGTTCTTC. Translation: CASSLGPSRYNEQFF.

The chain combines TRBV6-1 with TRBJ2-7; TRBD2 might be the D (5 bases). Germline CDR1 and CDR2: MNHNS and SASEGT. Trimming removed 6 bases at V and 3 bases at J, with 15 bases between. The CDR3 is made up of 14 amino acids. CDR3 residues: CASRFGGGDYEQYF. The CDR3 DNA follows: TGTGCCAGCAGATTCGGAGGAGGAGACTACGAGCAGTACTTC.

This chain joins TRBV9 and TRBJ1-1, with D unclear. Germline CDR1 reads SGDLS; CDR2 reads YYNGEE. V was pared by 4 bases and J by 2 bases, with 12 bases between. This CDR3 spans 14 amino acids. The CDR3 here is CASSQQTRNTEAFF. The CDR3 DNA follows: TGTGCCAGCAGCCAACAAACCAGAAACACTGAAGCTTTCTTT.

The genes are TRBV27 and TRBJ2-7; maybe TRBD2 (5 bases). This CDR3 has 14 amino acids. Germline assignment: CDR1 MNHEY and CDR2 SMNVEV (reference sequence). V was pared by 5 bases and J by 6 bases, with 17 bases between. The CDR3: CASSPFTGVGEQYF. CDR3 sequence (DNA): TGTGCCAGCAGTCCGTTCACCGGGGTCGGCGAGCAGTACTTC.

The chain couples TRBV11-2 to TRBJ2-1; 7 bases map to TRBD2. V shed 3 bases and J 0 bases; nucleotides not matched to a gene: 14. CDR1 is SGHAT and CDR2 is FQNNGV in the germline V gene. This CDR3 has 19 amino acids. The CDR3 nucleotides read TGTGCCAGCAGCTTTTATATCAGGGCGCGGGGGAGCTCCTACAATGAGCAGTTCTTC. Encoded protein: CASSFYIRARGSSYNEQFF.

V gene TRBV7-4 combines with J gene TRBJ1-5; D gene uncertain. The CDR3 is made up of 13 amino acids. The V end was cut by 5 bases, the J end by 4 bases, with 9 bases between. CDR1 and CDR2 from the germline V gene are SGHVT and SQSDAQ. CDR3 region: CASSPILNQPQHF. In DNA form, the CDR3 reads TGTGCCAGCAGCCCGATTCTTAATCAGCCCCAGCATTTT.

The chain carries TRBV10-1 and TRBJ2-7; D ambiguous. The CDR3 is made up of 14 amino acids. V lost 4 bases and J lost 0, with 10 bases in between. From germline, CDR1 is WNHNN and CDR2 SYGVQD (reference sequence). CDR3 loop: CASSALHSSYEQYF. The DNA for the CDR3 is TGCGCCAGCAGTGCACTACATAGCTCCTACGAGCAGTACTTC.